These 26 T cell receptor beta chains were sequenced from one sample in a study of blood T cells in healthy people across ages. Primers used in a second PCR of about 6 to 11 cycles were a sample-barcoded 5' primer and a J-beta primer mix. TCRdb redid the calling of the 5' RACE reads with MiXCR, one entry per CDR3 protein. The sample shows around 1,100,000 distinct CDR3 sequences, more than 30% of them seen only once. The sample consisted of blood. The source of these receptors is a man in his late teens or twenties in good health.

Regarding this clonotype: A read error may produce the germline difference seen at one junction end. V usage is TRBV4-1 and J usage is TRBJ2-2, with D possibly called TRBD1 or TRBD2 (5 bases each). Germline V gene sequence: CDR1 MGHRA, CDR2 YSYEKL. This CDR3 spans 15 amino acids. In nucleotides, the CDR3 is TGCGCCAGCAGCCAAGAACAGGTCAACACCGGGGAGCCGTTTTTT. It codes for CASSQEQVNTGEPFF.

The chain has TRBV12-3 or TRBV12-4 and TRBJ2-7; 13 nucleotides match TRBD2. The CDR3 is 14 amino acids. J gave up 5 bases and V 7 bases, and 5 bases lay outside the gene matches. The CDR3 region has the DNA TGTGCCAGCAATAAAGGACTAGCGGGGGACGAGCAGTACTTC. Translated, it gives CASNKGLAGDEQYF.

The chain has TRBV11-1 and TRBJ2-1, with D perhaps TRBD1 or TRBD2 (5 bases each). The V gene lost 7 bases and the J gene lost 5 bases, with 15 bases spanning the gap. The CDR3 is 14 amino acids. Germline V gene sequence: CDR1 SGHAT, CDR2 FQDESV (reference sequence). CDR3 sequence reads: CASNLGRGDNEQFF. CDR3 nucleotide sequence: TGTGCCAGCAACTTGGGTCGAGGGGACAATGAGCAGTTCTTC.

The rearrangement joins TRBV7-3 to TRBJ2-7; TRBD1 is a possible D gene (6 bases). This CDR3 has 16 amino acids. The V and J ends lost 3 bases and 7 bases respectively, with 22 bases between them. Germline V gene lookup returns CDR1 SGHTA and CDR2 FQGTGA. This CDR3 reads CASSFLGGIAYNEQYF. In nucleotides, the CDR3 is TGTGCCAGCAGCTTTCTAGGGGGAATCGCCTACAATGAGCAGTACTTC. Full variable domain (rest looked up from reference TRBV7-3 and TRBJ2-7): GAGVSQTPSNKVTEKGKYVELRCDPISGHTALYWYRQSLGQGPEFLIYFQGTGAADDSGLPNDRFFAVRPEGSVSTLKIQRTERGDSAVYLCASSFLGGIAYNEQYFGPGTRLTVT.

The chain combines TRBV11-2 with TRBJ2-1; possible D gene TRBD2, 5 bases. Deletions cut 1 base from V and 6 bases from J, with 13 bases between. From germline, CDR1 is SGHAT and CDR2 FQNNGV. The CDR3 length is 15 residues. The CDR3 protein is CASSLGAGGLNEQFF. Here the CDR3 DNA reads TGTGCCAGCAGCTTAGGGGCAGGAGGTCTCAATGAGCAGTTCTTC.

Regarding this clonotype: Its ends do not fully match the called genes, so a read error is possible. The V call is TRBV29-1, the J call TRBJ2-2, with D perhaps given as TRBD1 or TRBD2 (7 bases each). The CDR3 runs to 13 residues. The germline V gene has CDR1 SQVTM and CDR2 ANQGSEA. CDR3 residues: CGVRGRGTGELFF. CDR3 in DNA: TGCGGCGTTAGGGGGCGGGGGACCGGGGAGCTGTTTTTT.

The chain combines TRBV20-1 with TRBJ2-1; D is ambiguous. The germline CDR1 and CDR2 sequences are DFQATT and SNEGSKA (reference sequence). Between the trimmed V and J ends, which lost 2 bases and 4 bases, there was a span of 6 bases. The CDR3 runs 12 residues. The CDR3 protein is CSARIGYNEQFF. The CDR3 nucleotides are TGCAGTGCTAGAATAGGGTACAATGAGCAGTTCTTC.

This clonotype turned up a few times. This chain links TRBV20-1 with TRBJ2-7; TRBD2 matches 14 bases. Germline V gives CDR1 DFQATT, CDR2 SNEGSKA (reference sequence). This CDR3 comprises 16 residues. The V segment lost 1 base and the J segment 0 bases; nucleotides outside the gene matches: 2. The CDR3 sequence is CSARVGLAGGSYEQYF. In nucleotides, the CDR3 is TGCAGTGCTAGAGTCGGACTAGCGGGGGGCTCCTACGAGCAGTACTTC.

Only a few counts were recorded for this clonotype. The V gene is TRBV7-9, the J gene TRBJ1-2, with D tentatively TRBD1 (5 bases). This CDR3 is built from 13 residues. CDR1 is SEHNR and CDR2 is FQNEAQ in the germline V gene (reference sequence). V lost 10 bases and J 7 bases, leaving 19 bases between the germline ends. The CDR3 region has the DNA TGTGCCATCTCGGACACTTCCCACGCTGGCTACACCTTC. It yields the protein CAISDTSHAGYTF.

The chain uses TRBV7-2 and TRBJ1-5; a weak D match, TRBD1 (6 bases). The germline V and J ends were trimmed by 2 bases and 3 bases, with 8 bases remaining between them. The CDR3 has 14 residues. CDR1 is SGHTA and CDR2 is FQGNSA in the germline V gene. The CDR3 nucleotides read TGTGCCAGCAGCTTATCAGGGGTCAATCAGCCCCAGCATTTT. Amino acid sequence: CASSLSGVNQPQHF. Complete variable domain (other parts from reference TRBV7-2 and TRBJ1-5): GAGVSQSPSNKVTEKGKDVELRCDPISGHTALYWYRQSLGQGLEFLIYFQGNSAPDKSGLPSDRFSAERTGGSVSTLTIQRTQQEDSAVYLCASSLSGVNQPQHFGDGTRLSIL.

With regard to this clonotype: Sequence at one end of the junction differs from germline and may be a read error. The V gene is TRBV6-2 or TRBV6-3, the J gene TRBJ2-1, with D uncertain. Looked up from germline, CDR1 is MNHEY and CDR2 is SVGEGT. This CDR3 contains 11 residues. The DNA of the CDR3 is TGTGCCAGCAGCCAACAAGATGAGCAGATCTTC. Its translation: CASSQQDEQIF.

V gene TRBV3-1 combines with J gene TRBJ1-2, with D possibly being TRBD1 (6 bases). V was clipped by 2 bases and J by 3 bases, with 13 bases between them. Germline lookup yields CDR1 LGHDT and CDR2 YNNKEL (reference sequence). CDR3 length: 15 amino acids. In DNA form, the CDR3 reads TGTGCCAGCAGCCAACGCGGGACACAACACTATGGCTACACCTTC. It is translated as CASSQRGTQHYGYTF.

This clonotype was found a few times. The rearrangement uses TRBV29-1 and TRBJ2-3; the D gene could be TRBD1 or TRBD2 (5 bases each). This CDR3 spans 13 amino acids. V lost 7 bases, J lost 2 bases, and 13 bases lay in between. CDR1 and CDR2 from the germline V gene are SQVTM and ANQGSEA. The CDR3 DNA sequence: TGCAGCGCCCGGGACCGAGCCACAGATACGCAGTATTTT. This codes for CSARDRATDTQYF.

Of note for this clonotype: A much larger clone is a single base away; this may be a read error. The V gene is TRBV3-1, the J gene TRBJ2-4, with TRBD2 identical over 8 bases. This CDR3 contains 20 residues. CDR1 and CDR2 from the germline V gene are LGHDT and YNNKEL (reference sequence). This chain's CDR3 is CASSPTSSGVFGGANNIQYF. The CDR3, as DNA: TGTGCCAGCAGCCCTACTAGTAGCGGGGTCTTCGGAGGGGCCAATAACATTCAGTACTTC.

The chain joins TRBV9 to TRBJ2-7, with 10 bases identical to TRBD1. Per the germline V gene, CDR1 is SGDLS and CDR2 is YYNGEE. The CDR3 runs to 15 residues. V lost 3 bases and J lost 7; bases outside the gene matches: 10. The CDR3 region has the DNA TGTGCCAGCAGCGCCGGGACAGGGGAAGTCAATGAGCAGTACTTC. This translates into CASSAGTGEVNEQYF. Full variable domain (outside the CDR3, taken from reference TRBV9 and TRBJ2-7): DSGVTQTPKHLITATGQRVTLRCSPRSGDLSVYWYQQSLDQGLQFLIQYYNGEERAKGNILERFSAQQFPDLHSELNLSSLELGDSALYFCASSAGTGEVNEQYFGPGTRLTVT.

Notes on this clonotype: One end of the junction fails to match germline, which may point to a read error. The CDR3 is CASSLLGGTGTQYF. In nucleotides, the CDR3 is TGTGCCAGCAGCCTCTTAGGCGGCACAGGTACGCAGTATTTT. The chain couples TRBV7-9 to TRBJ2-3, with D possibly matching TRBD1 (5 bases). Germline V gene sequence: CDR1 SEHNR, CDR2 FQNEAQ (reference sequence). The CDR3 runs 14 residues.

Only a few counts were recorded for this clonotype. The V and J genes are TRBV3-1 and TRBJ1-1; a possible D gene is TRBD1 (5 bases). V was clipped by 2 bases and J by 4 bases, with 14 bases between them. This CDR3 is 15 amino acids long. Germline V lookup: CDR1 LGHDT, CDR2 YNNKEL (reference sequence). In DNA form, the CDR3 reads TGTGCCAGCAGCCAACCCCCCCCGGGGGTCACTGAAGCTTTCTTT. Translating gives CASSQPPPGVTEAFF.

The CDR3 sequence is CASSSPDREVAQHF. The CDR3 DNA sequence: TGTGCCAGCAGCTCCCCGGACAGGGAAGTAGCCCAGCATTTT. This chain uses TRBV7-2 with TRBJ1-5; 8 bases map to TRBD1. The CDR3 covers 14 residues. Germline V gives CDR1 SGHTA, CDR2 FQGNSA. Trimming took 4 bases from V and 11 from J; bases not matched to a gene: 10.

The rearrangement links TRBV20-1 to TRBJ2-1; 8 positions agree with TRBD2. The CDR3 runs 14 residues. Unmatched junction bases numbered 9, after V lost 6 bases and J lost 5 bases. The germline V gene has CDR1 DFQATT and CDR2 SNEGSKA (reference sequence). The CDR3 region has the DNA TGCAGTGCGTCCCTAGCGGGTCACGACAATGAGCAGTTCTTC. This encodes CSASLAGHDNEQFF.

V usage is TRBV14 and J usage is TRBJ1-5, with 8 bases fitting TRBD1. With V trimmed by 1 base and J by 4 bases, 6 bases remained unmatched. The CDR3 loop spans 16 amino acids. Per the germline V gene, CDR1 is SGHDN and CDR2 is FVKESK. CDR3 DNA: TGTGCCAGCAGCCAAGTTGGGGGACAGGCAAATCAGCCCCAGCATTTT. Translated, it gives CASSQVGGQANQPQHF.

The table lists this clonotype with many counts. The CDR3 here is CSSGSADYEQYF. In nucleotides, the CDR3 is TGCAGTTCGGGGTCGGCCGACTACGAGCAGTACTTC. The V and J genes are TRBV20-1 and TRBJ2-7; a possible D gene is TRBD2 (5 bases). The CDR3 consists of 12 residues. Germline values: CDR1 DFQATT, CDR2 SNEGSKA (reference sequence). V was clipped by 8 bases and J by 3 bases, with 14 bases between them.

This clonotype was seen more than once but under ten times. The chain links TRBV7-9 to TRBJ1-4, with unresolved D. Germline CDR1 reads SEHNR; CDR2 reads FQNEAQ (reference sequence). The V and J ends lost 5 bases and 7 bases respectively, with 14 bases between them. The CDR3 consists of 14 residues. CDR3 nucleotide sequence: TGTGCCAGCAGCCGTATGTTGGGATCTGAAAAACTGTTTTTT. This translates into CASSRMLGSEKLFF.

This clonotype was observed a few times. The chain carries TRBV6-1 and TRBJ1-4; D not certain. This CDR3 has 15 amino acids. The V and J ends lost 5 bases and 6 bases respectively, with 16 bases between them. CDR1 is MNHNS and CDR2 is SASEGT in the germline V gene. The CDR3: CASSTGPRVDEKLFF. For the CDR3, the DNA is TGTGCCAGCAGTACGGGTCCCCGGGTAGATGAAAAACTGTTTTTT.

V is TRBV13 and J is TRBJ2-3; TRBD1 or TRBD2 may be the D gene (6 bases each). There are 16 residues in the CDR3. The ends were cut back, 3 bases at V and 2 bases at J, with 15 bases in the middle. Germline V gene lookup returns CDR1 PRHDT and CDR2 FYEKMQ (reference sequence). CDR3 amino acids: CASSFSVRGLTDTQYF. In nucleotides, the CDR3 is TGTGCCAGCAGCTTTAGCGTCAGGGGACTCACAGATACGCAGTATTTT.

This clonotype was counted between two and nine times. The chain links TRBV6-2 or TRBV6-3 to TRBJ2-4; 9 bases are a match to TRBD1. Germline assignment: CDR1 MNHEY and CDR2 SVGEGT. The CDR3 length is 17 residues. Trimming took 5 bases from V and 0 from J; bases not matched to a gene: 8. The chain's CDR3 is CASSPNVQGAAKNIQYF. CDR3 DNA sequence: TGTGCCAGCAGTCCGAATGTACAGGGGGCAGCCAAAAACATTCAGTACTTC.

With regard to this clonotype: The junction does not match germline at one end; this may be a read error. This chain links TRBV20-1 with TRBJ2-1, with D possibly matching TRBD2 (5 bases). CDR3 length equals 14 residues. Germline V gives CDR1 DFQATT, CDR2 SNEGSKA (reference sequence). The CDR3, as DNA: TGCAGTGCTGGAGAGGGTGACGCCTACAATGAGCAGTTCTTC. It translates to CSAGEGDAYNEQFF.